This T cell receptor beta chain comes out of a study of T-cell memory formation after mild COVID-19 (dated by TCRdb to the early 2020s). Notes on the research overall: Most TCR sequence clusters were specific to one of the two donors. The cohort was made up of two young adult volunteers, one female and one male, who were previously healthy. In a couple of donors, T-cell clones that expanded and contracted after mild COVID-19 were tracked by sequencing TCRalpha and TCRbeta repertoires over time. Points the paper makes about the study in general: Contracting CD4+ clones turned up mainly in the CM and EM memory subsets, whereas EMRA was where CD8+ clones were enriched. Balanced CD4/CD8 phenotypes were observed for clones contracting from day 15 to 85, whereas a bias towards CD4+ was observed for a second wave of clones expanding from day 15 to 37. Only a couple of mild cases were covered by the study, and larger cohorts that include severe cases with pre-infection samples were considered necessary. The second-wave clones that peaked on day 37 were not confirmed to be SARS-CoV-2 specific. Some responding clones were detected in pre-infection memory, suggesting pre-existing cross-reactive memory T cells joined the SARS-CoV-2 response.

PBMCs were isolated by Ficoll-Paque density gradient centrifugation. Looking up the germline V gene yields CDR1 SGHTA and CDR2 FQGTGA. V drops 5 bases and J drops 5 bases, leaving 16 bases in between. Reading from cysteine to phenylalanine, the CDR3 counts 15 amino acids. The kept DNA is CDR3 alone, 45 bases in frame from the first base. TCRdb names Illumina NovaSeq 6000 as the instrument used. TCRalpha and TCRbeta cDNA libraries were built by 5'RACE with constant-segment primers, adding sample barcodes and unique molecular identifiers. Trizol reagent was used to extract RNA from every sample. Libraries were amplified in two PCR steps, with a second sample barcode and Illumina TruSeq adapters added in the second step. Sequencing of the libraries was done on an Illumina NovaSeq, producing 2 x 150 bp paired-end reads. Under the source paper's analysis protocol: Reads were demultiplexed and collapsed into UMI-guided consensus sequences with migec v1.2.7. Using mixcr v2.1.11, UMI consensuses were aligned to TRA and TRB V and J templates and then assembled into clonotypes. A clonotype was counted as expanded or contracted only when both edgeR and NoisET called the clonotype significant, with the noise models trained on biological replicates. For edgeR calls, the thresholds were a false discovery rate-adjusted p below 0.01 and a log2 fold-change of 1. As an exploratory analysis of dynamics, max-normalized trajectories of the 1000 most abundant clonotypes were examined by PCA with hierarchical clustering. Separately sequenced CD4+ and CD8+ repertoires were used to assign a CD4 or CD8 phenotype to each responding clone. Clones were called with MiXCR by TCRdb after fastp trimmed the public reads at Q25, and only in-frame beta chains were retained. Rows matching on CDR3 protein sequence are summarized as one entry with the most common DNA and genes. V and J calls and clone size were set by TCRdb, not the authors. The sample yields some 440,000 distinct CDR3 sequences; roughly 25% were counted once. Under 15% of the sample is held by the ten biggest clonotypes.

On this clonotype itself: What this receptor recognizes is not known. It has no much larger one-base neighbor in the sample; base qualities were not kept.

The material sequenced was PBMCs or a T cell subset sorted from them (not recorded which). The sequence was obtained from an adult woman who had mild COVID-19 (a few samples of this study predate the infection). The sample titles of this study are shuffled in the database, so cell type and time point are left out; the donor was told from shared clones. The chain is assembled from TRBV7-3 and TRBJ2-1; the D gene is possibly TRBD1 or TRBD2, each agreeing over 5 bases. The sequenced DNA: TGTGCCAGCAGCGCCTCGGGACCGCGGGACAATGAGCAGTTCTTC. This sequence encodes CASSASGPRDNEQFF.